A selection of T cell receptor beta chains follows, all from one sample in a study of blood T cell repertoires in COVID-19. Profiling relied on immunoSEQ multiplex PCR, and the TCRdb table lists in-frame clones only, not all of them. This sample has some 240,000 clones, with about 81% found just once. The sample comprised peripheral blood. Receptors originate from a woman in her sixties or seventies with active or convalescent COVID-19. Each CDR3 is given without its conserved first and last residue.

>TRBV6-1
ASNRLRDRGSPQH
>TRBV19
ASSSGGLKETQY
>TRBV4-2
ASSQDKTAEYTEAF
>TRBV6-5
ASSSGTSGGVNEQF
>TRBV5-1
ASSLSAGGTDTQY
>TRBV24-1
AIGQAFFT
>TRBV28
ASSERQTFYGYT
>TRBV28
ASTKGGLTGELF
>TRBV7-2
ASSLKIGSGAFPNEQF
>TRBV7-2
ASSLQGTTHNSPLH
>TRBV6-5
ASREDRPYGYT
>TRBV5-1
ASSLEGGQTFSYEQY